The entry below gives a single T cell receptor (beta chain) sequence along with its context. This entry belongs to a study of blood T cell repertoires in COVID-19. Study-level information: From T cells, B-cell-depleted T cells, or PBMCs came the material, which was cDNA or gDNA.

Original processing notes: Amplified reference gene primers provided the basis for estimating nucleated cell counts. The assay was immunoSEQ multiplex PCR, and TCRdb's table has in-frame clones only and misses some. For V, J and clone size, that table is used; D and trimming come from the DNA. The sample includes about 300,000 clones, about nine tenths of them seen just once. The trim removed 4 bases at V and 5 bases at J, leaving 7 bases unmatched. CDR3 size: 15 residues. Germline CDR1 and CDR2: SGHRS and YFSETQ. The genes are TRBV5-1 and TRBJ2-5; 11 bases map to TRBD1. Material: peripheral blood. This receptor was identified in a woman aged 40 to 49 who had recovered from COVID-19. CDR3 protein: CASSPGQGALETQYF. The CDR3, as DNA: TGCGCCAGCAGCCCCGGACAGGGGGCTCTGGAGACCCAGTACTTC. The full variable domain, with the rest looked up from reference TRBV5-1 and TRBJ2-5, is KAGVTQTPRYLIKTRGQQVTLSCSPISGHRSVSWYQQTPGQGLQFLFEYFSETQRNKGNFPGRFSGRQFSNSRSEMNVSTLELGDSALYLCASSPGQGALETQYFGPGTRLLVL.